The 9 T cell receptor beta chains reported below all come from one sample, sequenced in a study of long-term antiretroviral therapy in people with HIV. It was version v3.0 of the immunoSEQ assay that was run at survey level. Profiled with immunoSEQ multiplex PCR; TCRdb holds only in-frame clones, not every one. The sample includes around 32,000 clones, roughly 98% seen only once; the top ten take approximately 2%. This specimen was unsorted PBMCs, taken 7.6 years after starting antiretroviral therapy. The receptor source for this set is a young man with HIV.

The J gene is TRBJ2-2, the V gene TRBV2; D ambiguous. CDR3 length: 12 residues. Germline V gives CDR1 SNHLY, CDR2 FYNNEI. The germline V and J ends were trimmed by 2 bases and 4 bases, with 2 bases remaining between them. Here the CDR3 DNA reads TGTGCCAGCAGTGAAACCACCGGGGAGCTGTTTTTT. Its protein is CASSETTGELFF.

The chain has TRBV2 and TRBJ1-1, with unresolved D. Trimming left V 1 base short and J 0 bases short, with 3 bases between. Germline V gene data show CDR1 as SNHLY and CDR2 as FYNNEI. This CDR3 region has 13 residues. This CDR3 is CASSEGLNTEAFF. The CDR3 DNA sequence: TGTGCCAGCAGTGAAGGCTTGAACACTGAAGCTTTCTTT.

This sequence joins TRBV5-5 and TRBJ2-7, with 8 bases that match TRBD2. This CDR3 is 14 amino acids long. Germline CDR1 reads SGHKS; CDR2 reads YYEKEE (reference sequence). J was trimmed by 5 bases and V by 4 bases; bases with no gene match: 8. For the CDR3, the DNA is TGTGCCAGCAGCCTCAAGCGGGAGTTTGACGAGCAGTACTTC. Amino acids: CASSLKREFDEQYF.

This clone was recorded only once. V and J are TRBV29-1 and TRBJ1-4; maybe TRBD1 (5 bases). Germline lookup yields CDR1 SQVTM and CDR2 ANQGSEA. Deletions cut 4 bases from V and 5 bases from J, with 14 bases between. There are 14 residues in the CDR3. CDR3 residues: CSVGGGRGNEKLFF. Written as DNA, the CDR3 is TGCAGCGTTGGGGGGGGGAGAGGAAATGAAAAACTGTTTTTT.

CDR3 sequence reads: CAWSVEGTEAFF. CDR3 sequence (DNA): TGTGCCTGGAGTGTGGAAGGCACTGAAGCTTTCTTT. The chain uses TRBV30 and TRBJ1-1; no reliable D call. The length of the CDR3 is 12 residues. Germline V lookup: CDR1 GTSNPN, CDR2 SVGIG (reference sequence). Deletions cut 0 bases from V and 4 bases from J, with 6 bases between. The complete variable domain, with remaining parts taken from reference TRBV30 and TRBJ1-1, reads SQTIHQWPATLVQPVGSPLSLECTVEGTSNPNLYWYRQAAGRGLQLLFYSVGIGQISSEVPQNLSASRPQDRQFILSSKKLLLSDSGFYLCAWSVEGTEAFFGQGTRLTVV.

The J gene is TRBJ2-7, the V gene TRBV2; D is possibly TRBD2 (5 bases). Germline V gene data show CDR1 as SNHLY and CDR2 as FYNNEI. Trimming left V 1 base short and J 2 bases short, with 12 bases between. The CDR3 covers 15 residues. The CDR3 nucleotides are TGTGCCAGCAGTGAAGGGCCAGCGGAAGCCTACGAGCAGTACTTC. This encodes CASSEGPAEAYEQYF.

CDR3 sequence (DNA): TGTGCCAGCAGCCCCAGACAGGGTTTAGACACCGGGGAGCTGTTTTTT. This encodes CASSPRQGLDTGELFF. The chain couples TRBV7-9 to TRBJ2-2; 7 bases are a match to TRBD1. Germline loops: CDR1 SEHNR, CDR2 FQNEAQ (reference sequence). Trimming removed 5 bases from V and 3 bases from J; junction bases left unmatched: 9. The CDR3 length is 16 residues.

The rearrangement uses TRBV10-3 and TRBJ2-6; D might be TRBD1 (5 bases). The V end was cut by 10 bases, the J end by 2 bases, with 18 bases between. The length of the CDR3 is 16 residues. Per the germline V gene, CDR1 is ENHRY and CDR2 is SYGVKD. CDR3: CATDTGRVAGANVLTF. For the CDR3, the DNA is TGTGCCACCGACACTGGCAGGGTCGCTGGGGCCAACGTCCTGACTTTC.

This clone was seen only once. The rearrangement joins TRBV6-6 to TRBJ2-7; perhaps TRBD1 as D (5 bases). Trimming removed 5 bases at V and 2 bases at J, with 7 bases between. Germline CDR1 reads MNHNY; CDR2 reads SVGAGI (reference sequence). The CDR3 has 12 residues. CDR3 sequence: CASSTQAYEQYF. CDR3 coding DNA: TGTGCCAGCAGTACACAGGCCTACGAGCAGTACTTC.